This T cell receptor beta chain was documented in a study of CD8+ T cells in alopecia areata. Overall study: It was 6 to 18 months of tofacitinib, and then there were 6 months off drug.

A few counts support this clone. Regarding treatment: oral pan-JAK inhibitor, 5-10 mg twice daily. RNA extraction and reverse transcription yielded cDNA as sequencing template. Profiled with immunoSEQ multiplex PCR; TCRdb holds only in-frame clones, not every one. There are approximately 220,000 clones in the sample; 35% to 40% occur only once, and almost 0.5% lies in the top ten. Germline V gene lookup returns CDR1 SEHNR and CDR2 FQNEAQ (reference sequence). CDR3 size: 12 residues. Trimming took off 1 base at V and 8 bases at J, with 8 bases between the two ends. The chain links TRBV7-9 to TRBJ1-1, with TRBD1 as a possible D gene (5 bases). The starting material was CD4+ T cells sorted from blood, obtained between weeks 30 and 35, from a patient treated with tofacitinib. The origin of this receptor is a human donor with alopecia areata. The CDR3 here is CASSLGGSEAFF. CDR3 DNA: TGTGCCAGCAGCTTAGGGGGGTCAGAAGCTTTCTTT.